One sample yielded the 27 T cell receptor beta chains listed below, sequenced in a study of glioma-infiltrating T cells. Amplification of TCR alpha and beta CDR3 regions from RNA used iRepertoire nested multiplex PCR. TCRdb re-called the multiplex PCR reads through MiXCR, storing one row per CDR3 protein. The sample carries 300,000 to 450,000 distinct CDR3 sequences, about two fifths recorded once. Sequenced sample: glioma tissue, nonneoplastic brain tissue, or PBMCs (not recorded which). These receptors came from a human donor with low-grade glioma or glioblastoma, undergoing nonglioma brain surgery, or in good health (not recorded which).

J is TRBJ1-2 and V is TRBV16, with 12 bases aligning to TRBD1. The V segment lost 6 bases and the J segment 8 bases; nucleotides outside the gene matches: 4. The length of the CDR3 is 13 residues. Germline V gene lookup returns CDR1 KGHSY and CDR2 FQNENV. The CDR3 protein is CASRGQGAPGYTF. The CDR3 region has the DNA TGTGCCAGCAGGGGACAGGGGGCGCCCGGCTACACCTTC.

As regards this clonotype: One base away lies a much larger clone, so this may be a sequencing read error. This chain links TRBV6-2 or TRBV6-3 with TRBJ2-7; perhaps D is TRBD1 or TRBD2 (5 bases each). The CDR3 contains 11 residues. The germline gives CDR1 MNHEY, CDR2 SVGEGT. The CDR3 spells CANSRGAEQYF. CDR3 bases: TGTGCCAACAGTAGAGGGGCCGAGCAGTACTTC.

This clonotype was seen only once. The V and J genes are TRBV20-1 and TRBJ2-7, with a weak D call TRBD2 (6 bases). Between the trimmed V and J ends, which lost 0 bases and 4 bases, there was a span of 13 bases. The CDR3 consists of 14 residues. Germline assignment: CDR1 DFQATT and CDR2 SNEGSKA (reference sequence). The CDR3 loop reads CSAREGTVPYEQYF. In DNA form, the CDR3 reads TGCAGTGCTAGAGAAGGGACTGTCCCGTACGAGCAGTACTTC.

This clonotype was seen a few times. V is TRBV4-2 and J is TRBJ2-7; maybe TRBD1 (6 bases). The CDR3 covers 17 residues. The V gene's germline CDR1 is LGHNA and CDR2 YNFKEQ. V lost 0 bases to trimming and J lost 2 bases, with 17 bases between them. CDR3 sequence: CASSQDQGPTGAYEQYF. In DNA form, the CDR3 reads TGTGCCAGCAGCCAAGATCAGGGACCGACAGGAGCCTACGAGCAGTACTTC.

The sample holds many counts of this clonotype. The rearrangement joins TRBV28 to TRBJ1-1; weak D call: TRBD1 (5 bases). Between the trimmed V and J ends, which lost 3 bases and 4 bases, there was a span of 15 bases. The length of the CDR3 is 15 residues. Germline V lookup: CDR1 MDHEN, CDR2 SYDVKM. CDR3 in DNA: TGTGCCAGCAGTTTCGGGACCAACGAGGGCACTGAAGCTTTCTTT. Amino acids: CASSFGTNEGTEAFF.

The chain couples TRBV7-2 to TRBJ2-1, with 12 bases lining up with TRBD2. Germline CDR1 and CDR2: SGHTA and FQGNSA. The V segment lost 1 base and the J segment 6 bases; nucleotides outside the gene matches: 7. The CDR3 is 17 amino acids. CDR3 coding DNA: TGTGCCAGCAGCTTAGGACTAGCGGGAGTCACCTGCAATGAGCAGTTCTTC. Translated: CASSLGLAGVTCNEQFF.

This clonotype was counted between two and nine times. The chain has TRBV28 and TRBJ2-7; a possible D gene is TRBD2 (5 bases). The germline CDR1 and CDR2 sequences are MDHEN and SYDVKM. Deletions cut 6 bases from V and 2 bases from J, with 17 bases between. CDR3 size: 15 residues. CDR3: CASSPGSWETYEQYF. The CDR3 DNA is TGTGCCAGCAGCCCCGGTTCGTGGGAGACCTACGAGCAGTACTTC.

With respect to this clonotype: The junction shows a germline mismatch at one end, possibly a read error. The rearrangement uses TRBV4-2 and TRBJ2-2; TRBD2 aligns across 10 bases. Germline CDR1 is LGHNA and CDR2 is YNFKEQ. The CDR3 covers 19 residues. This chain's CDR3 is CAGSQDQGASGRNTGELFF. The CDR3 nucleotides are TGTGCCGGCAGCCAAGATCAAGGGGCTAGCGGGAGGAACACCGGGGAGCTGTTTTTT.

There are a few counts of this clonotype. The gene calls are TRBV20-1 and TRBJ2-2, with D unclear. This CDR3 region has 16 residues. Germline CDR1 reads DFQATT; CDR2 reads SNEGSKA (reference sequence). With 0 bases removed from V and 5 bases from J, the gap between germline ends came to 16 bases. This CDR3 reads CSARDPLESSTGELFF. CDR3 DNA: TGCAGTGCTAGAGATCCCCTGGAGTCTTCTACCGGGGAGCTGTTTTTT.

The gene calls are TRBV12-3 or TRBV12-4 and TRBJ2-3, with 8 bases matching TRBD2. The length of the CDR3 is 16 residues. The ends lost 4 bases at V and 6 bases at J; junction bases unmatched: 12. The CDR3 DNA follows: TGTGCCAGCAGTTGGACCGGGAGGGAGGCCGGGGATACGCAGTATTTT. This sequence encodes CASSWTGREAGDTQYF.

The table lists this clonotype with a few counts. The chain joins TRBV6-1 to TRBJ2-7, with 9 bases fitting TRBD2. V shed 5 bases and J 0 bases; nucleotides not matched to a gene: 11. Germline CDR1 reads MNHNS; CDR2 reads SASEGT. This CDR3 contains 17 residues. CDR3 nucleotide sequence: TGTGCCAGCAGTCTCCGGCCGACTAGCGGACTCTCCTACGAGCAGTACTTC. The encoded protein is CASSLRPTSGLSYEQYF.

This clonotype came up once. An end of the junction does not agree with germline; a read error may underlie this. The V call is TRBV27, the J call TRBJ2-6; D might be TRBD2 (7 bases). Germline V CDR1 and CDR2: MNHEY, SMNVEV (reference sequence). The CDR3 extends over 16 amino acids. As DNA, the CDR3 is TGTGCCAGCAGTTTAATAGGTTTTGGGGGGGCCAGCGTCCTGACTTTC. Residues: CASSLIGFGGASVLTF.

The table lists this clonotype with a few counts. CDR3 bases: TGTGCCACCAGCCCAGGGGTTGAAACAGATACGCAGTATTTT. This encodes CATSPGVETDTQYF. The chain recombines TRBV24-1 with TRBJ2-3, with a weak D call TRBD1 (6 bases). This CDR3 contains 14 residues. V lost 7 bases and J lost 3, with 13 bases in between. The germline V gene encodes CDR1 KGHDR and CDR2 SFDVKD.

On this clonotype: The conserved final phenylalanine or tryptophan is absent from the CDR3, which likely points to a read error. The V gene is TRBV7-2, the J gene TRBJ2-5, with a tentative D call TRBD2 (5 bases). The CDR3 runs 16 residues. CDR1 is SGHTA, CDR2 FQGNSA, per germline. The germline V and J ends were trimmed by 5 bases and 2 bases, with 18 bases remaining between them. The CDR3 DNA is TGTGCCAGCAGCCCCGAGTCTGGACTTGGTCAAGAGACCCAGTACTCC. This encodes CASSPESGLGQETQYS.

This clonotype was counted a few times. This chain joins TRBV7-6 and TRBJ2-3, with 10 bases fitting TRBD2. The germline V gene has CDR1 SGHVS and CDR2 FNYEAQ. There are 18 residues in the CDR3. J gave up 0 bases and V 2 bases, and 8 bases lay outside the gene matches. CDR3 sequence: CASSLSSGRISSTDTQYF. The CDR3 nucleotides are TGTGCCAGCAGCTTAAGTAGCGGGAGGATATCTAGCACAGATACGCAGTATTTT.

As concerns this clonotype: Since a much larger clone is just one base distant, this may be a read error. The rearrangement uses TRBV6-6 and TRBJ1-4; unclear D gene. The germline V and J ends were trimmed by 8 bases and 0 bases, with 7 bases remaining between them. The CDR3 is 13 residues long. Germline V gives CDR1 MNHNY, CDR2 SVGAGI (reference sequence). The CDR3, as DNA: TGTGCCAGCTTGTCATCAACTAATGAAAAACTGTTTTTT. Protein: CASLSSTNEKLFF.

The chain has TRBV27 and TRBJ2-3, with TRBD1 matching over 7 bases. The CDR3 spans 15 residues. Trimming cost V 5 bases and J 7 bases; bases outside gene matches: 12. Looked up from germline, CDR1 is MNHEY and CDR2 is SMNVEV (reference sequence). CDR3 nucleotide sequence: TGTGCCAGCAGTCGACTCACGGACAGGCCAAATACGCAGTATTTT. Its protein product is CASSRLTDRPNTQYF.

The V gene is TRBV19, the J gene TRBJ2-3; 10 nucleotides line up with TRBD1. The germline CDR1 and CDR2 sequences are LNHDA and SQIVND (reference sequence). The CDR3 has 17 residues. With 3 bases clipped from V and 5 bases from J, the junction kept 11 bases outside the gene matches. The CDR3 nucleotides are TGTGCCAGTAGTATCACCCCCGGGACAGGGGCTGAAGATACGCAGTATTTT. Residues: CASSITPGTGAEDTQYF.

This clonotype was seen ten or more times. The chain employs TRBV6-1 and TRBJ2-1, with D unresolved. This CDR3 spans 12 amino acids. Germline values: CDR1 MNHNS, CDR2 SASEGT. Trimming removed 2 bases at V and 15 bases at J, with 14 bases between. This CDR3 is CASSERLSGRFF. CDR3 nucleotides: TGTGCCAGCAGTGAACGGCTAAGTGGTCGGTTCTTC.

CDR3 nucleotides: TGTGCCAGCAGTGAGGCGTACAGGCGCAATCAGCCCCAGCATTTT. It specifies CASSEAYRRNQPQHF. The J gene is TRBJ1-5, the V gene TRBV6-1; a weak D match, TRBD1 (5 bases). The CDR3 totals 15 residues. V lost 3 bases, J lost 2 bases, and 11 bases lay in between. The germline CDR1 and CDR2 sequences are MNHNS and SASEGT.

The V gene is TRBV11-2, the J gene TRBJ2-5; 7 nucleotides align to TRBD2. V trimming: 6 bases; J trimming: 2 bases; junction bases outside the gene matches: 9. CDR1 is SGHAT, CDR2 FQNNGV, per germline. The CDR3 is 15 residues long. The CDR3 DNA sequence: TGTGCCAGCAGTTTGGGGGGGAGGCTGCAAGAGACCCAGTACTTC. This translates into CASSLGGRLQETQYF.

This chain joins TRBV6-1 and TRBJ1-4, with TRBD1 as a possible D gene (6 bases). Germline V gene lookup returns CDR1 MNHNS and CDR2 SASEGT. Trimming removed 5 bases at V and 2 bases at J, with 18 bases between. The CDR3 has 17 residues. The CDR3 region has the DNA TGTGCCAGCAGTACGGACAGTTTGTGGGGGACTAATGAAAAACTGTTTTTT. This gives the protein CASSTDSLWGTNEKLFF.

This clonotype came up a few times. This rearrangement joins TRBV7-2 to TRBJ1-4; 9 nucleotides agree with TRBD1. The V segment lost 5 bases and the J segment 6 bases; nucleotides outside the gene matches: 7. Per germline, CDR1 SGHTA and CDR2 FQGNSA. CDR3 length: 15 amino acids. CDR3 bases: TGTGCCAGCAGCGCCCGCGGGGACAGGGATGAAAAACTGTTTTTT. It codes for CASSARGDRDEKLFF.

This clonotype has a handful of counts. The CDR3 region has the DNA TGCAGTGCTAGCCCCGTTAACTATGGCTACACCTTC. This encodes CSASPVNYGYTF. V gene TRBV20-1 combines with J gene TRBJ1-2; the D is unclear. Germline CDR1 is DFQATT and CDR2 is SNEGSKA (reference sequence). With 3 bases removed from V and 1 base from J, the gap between germline ends came to 6 bases. The CDR3 extends over 12 amino acids.

About this clonotype itself: The junction departs from germline at one end; a sequencing error may be responsible. This rearrangement joins TRBV20-1 to TRBJ2-1, with TRBD2 matching over 9 bases. The CDR3 is 16 residues long. Germline loops: CDR1 DFQATT, CDR2 SNEGSKA (reference sequence). CDR3 DNA sequence: TGCAGTGCTGTCCCCCTCTCAGCGGGAGGTAACAATGAGCGGTTCTTC. As protein: CSAVPLSAGGNNERFF.

The rearrangement uses TRBV6-1 and TRBJ2-3; D remains ambiguous. Germline-derived CDR1 and CDR2 are MNHNS and SASEGT. The CDR3 extends over 13 amino acids. V was trimmed by 4 bases and J by 2 bases, leaving 7 bases between them. For the CDR3, the DNA is TGTGCCAGCAGTGTCCGAGACACAGATACGCAGTATTTT. Protein: CASSVRDTDTQYF.

This clonotype was seen ten or more times. This chain links TRBV20-1 with TRBJ2-5; the match to TRBD1 covers 7 bases. CDR3 length: 13 amino acids. Germline V gene sequence: CDR1 DFQATT, CDR2 SNEGSKA (reference sequence). The ends lost 2 bases at V and 4 bases at J; junction bases unmatched: 4. DNA for the CDR3: TGCAGTGCTAGAAGAACAGGGGTAGAGACCCAGTACTTC. Its translation: CSARRTGVETQYF.